This T cell receptor (beta chain) derives from a study of T cells in Graves' hyperthyroidism and ophthalmopathy. Amplified TCR beta CDR3 regions derived from RNA transcripts. First-round RT-PCR targeting the TCR CDR3 was performed with the HTBI primer set. TCRdb recomputed calls from the multiplex PCR reads with MiXCR, one row per CDR3 protein. The sample includes about 400,000 distinct CDR3 sequences, 15% of them seen just once. The CDR3 consists of 15 residues. CDR1 and CDR2 (germline): MNHEY, SVGEGT. The V gene end was trimmed by 5 bases and the J gene end by 7 bases; junction bases not matched to a gene: 6. This clonotype was detected only a few times.

This sequence joins TRBV6-2 or TRBV6-3 and TRBJ2-2, with TRBD2 matching over 11 bases. This TCR derives from a woman younger than 45 with Graves' hyperthyroidism. The specimen sequenced was blood. The CDR3 reads CASSPLAGVGGELFF. The CDR3 DNA sequence: TGTGCCAGCAGTCCACTAGCGGGAGTGGGCGGGGAGCTGTTTTTT.